Below are 7 T cell receptor beta chains sequenced from a single sample in a study of CD8+CD57+ T cells in acquired aplastic anemia. Genomic DNA was employed as the template in profiling TCR beta VDJ and CDR3. Each CDR3 protein gets one entry after TCRdb re-called the reads with MiXCR. The sample has some 200,000 distinct CDR3 sequences, over 60% seen once. Sequencing was carried out using sorted CD4+, CD8+, or CD8+CD57+ T cells (not recorded which) from PBMCs. Source of these receptors: a human donor in good health.

The genes are TRBV19 and TRBJ2-7; 8 bases match TRBD1. The CDR3 is made up of 16 amino acids. J gave up 2 bases and V 4 bases, and 10 bases lay outside the gene matches. Looked up from germline, CDR1 is LNHDA and CDR2 is SQIVND (reference sequence). CDR3 in DNA: TGTGCCAGTAGTACCTTGAGACAGGGGAGGCCCTACGAGCAGTACTTC. Residues: CASSTLRQGRPYEQYF.

The V and J genes are TRBV5-1 and TRBJ1-1; D gene ambiguous. The V end was cut by 2 bases, the J end by 0 bases, with 8 bases between. The germline gives CDR1 SGHRS, CDR2 YFSETQ. There are 14 residues in the CDR3. DNA for the CDR3: TGCGCCAGCAGCTTCTTTAGCATGAACACTGAAGCTTTCTTT. Its protein is CASSFFSMNTEAFF. The complete variable domain, with remaining parts taken from reference TRBV5-1 and TRBJ1-1, reads KAGVTQTPRYLIKTRGQQVTLSCSPISGHRSVSWYQQTPGQGLQFLFEYFSETQRNKGNFPGRFSGRQFSNSRSEMNVSTLELGDSALYLCASSFFSMNTEAFFGQGTRLTVV.

In this sample, this clonotype turned up many times. This chain connects TRBV7-8 to TRBJ1-3, with a weak D call TRBD1 (6 bases). V was pared by 2 bases and J by 0 bases, with 11 bases between. This CDR3 region has 16 residues. The germline V gene encodes CDR1 SGHVS and CDR2 FQNEAQ. CDR3 amino acids: CASSLKDSSSGNTIYF. The CDR3 nucleotides read TGTGCCAGCAGCTTAAAGGACAGTAGCTCTGGAAACACCATATATTTT.

CDR3 nucleotides: TGTGCCAGCAGCGGATACAAGAATACAGGGGCCCTGGGGGCCTATGGCTACACCTTC. Its protein is CASSGYKNTGALGAYGYTF. The chain employs TRBV9 and TRBJ1-2; 7 bases are shared with TRBD1. Germline-derived CDR1 and CDR2 are SGDLS and YYNGEE. The CDR3 is 19 residues long. V lost 3 bases to trimming and J lost 4 bases; unmatched junction nucleotides: 21.

This chain connects TRBV4-3 to TRBJ1-1, with 7 bases aligning to TRBD1. This CDR3 has 15 amino acids. In germline, CDR1 is LGHNA, CDR2 YSLEER. Losses at the gene ends were 8 bases for V and 1 base for J; bases not matched to a gene: 10. The CDR3 protein is CASPGQTDANTEAFF. The CDR3 nucleotides are TGCGCCAGCCCGGGACAGACAGATGCGAACACTGAAGCTTTCTTT.

The chain couples TRBV5-1 to TRBJ2-6; 7 bases are shared with TRBD2. After removal of 3 bases from V and 8 bases from J, the junction contained 2 bases not matched to a gene. The CDR3 is made up of 13 amino acids. Germline V gives CDR1 SGHRS, CDR2 YFSETQ. The CDR3 spells CASSWEGPNVLTF. CDR3 coding DNA: TGCGCCAGCAGCTGGGAGGGTCCCAACGTCCTGACTTTC.

V is TRBV7-9 and J is TRBJ1-5; no definite D call. Germline CDR1 reads SEHNR; CDR2 reads FQNEAQ (reference sequence). V was pared by 5 bases and J by 14 bases, with 22 bases between. CDR3 length equals 14 residues. The CDR3 sequence is CASSPRTSGIHEHF. CDR3 DNA: TGTGCCAGCAGCCCTCGGACTAGCGGGATCCACGAGCATTTT.